This T cell receptor (beta chain) is from a study of identical twins. Study outcomes and limitations: Findings came from cross-sectional statistics, without long-term follow-up of donors. Invariant MAIT and iNKT cells are populations that could partly confound zero-insertion analyses. Less excess twin sharing appeared in beta out-of-frame sequences. The more abundant beta clonotypes in cord blood had fewer insertions, and memory repertoires did not show this.

Via MiXCR, TCRdb re-called the 5' RACE reads, giving one row per CDR3 protein. The table lists about 1.7 million distinct CDR3 sequences, less than 35% of them singletons. With 5 bases clipped from V and 5 bases from J, the junction kept 9 bases outside the gene matches. The CDR3 totals 16 residues. Germline V gene lookup returns CDR1 MNHEY and CDR2 SMNVEV (reference sequence). This clonotype has more than one count but fewer than ten. No antigen is known for it. This clonotype originated in a newborn girl in good health. J is TRBJ1-6 and V is TRBV27, with 7 bases that match TRBD1. Sequences were obtained from cord blood. CDR3 region: CASSTRDRGNNSPLHF. The CDR3, as DNA: TGTGCCAGCAGTACCCGGGACAGAGGGAATAATTCACCCCTCCACTTT.